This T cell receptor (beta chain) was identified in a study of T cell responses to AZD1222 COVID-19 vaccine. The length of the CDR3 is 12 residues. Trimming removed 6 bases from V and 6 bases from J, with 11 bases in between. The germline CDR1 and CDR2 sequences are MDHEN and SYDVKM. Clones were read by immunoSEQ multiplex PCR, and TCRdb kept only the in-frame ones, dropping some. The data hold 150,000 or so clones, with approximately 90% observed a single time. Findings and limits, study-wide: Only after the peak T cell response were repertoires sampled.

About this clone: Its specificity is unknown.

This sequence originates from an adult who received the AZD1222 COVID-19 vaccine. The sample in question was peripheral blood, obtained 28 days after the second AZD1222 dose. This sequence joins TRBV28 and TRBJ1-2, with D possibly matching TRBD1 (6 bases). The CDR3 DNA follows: TGTGCCAGCAGGTCGGGGGGCGATGGCTACACCTTC. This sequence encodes CASRSGGDGYTF.